This T cell receptor beta chain was sequenced during a study of blood T cells in healthy people across ages. A second PCR, run for roughly 7 to 12 cycles, used a sample-barcoded 5' primer plus a J-beta primer mix. The authors tagged each cDNA molecule using a template-switch adaptor with 12 random nucleotides. All samples gave at least 2.5 million CDR3-containing paired-end reads. One entry per CDR3 protein results from TCRdb running MiXCR on the 5' RACE reads. Of 1,800,000 or so distinct CDR3 sequences in the sample, 35% to 50% are singletons; the top ten hold 23%. A word on this clonotype: The antigen remains unidentified.

Study-wide results and caveats: It was the long-lived donors that had more naive CD4+ cells and higher diversity than aged donors.

The sequence was collected from a human donor in good health. Sequenced input: blood.

The CDR3 here is CASSLLAGDEGAQYF. In DNA form, the CDR3 reads TGTGCCAGCAGCTTACTAGCGGGGGATGAGGGTGCGCAGTACTTC. The chain carries TRBV7-2 and TRBJ2-4; 10 bases agree with TRBD2. The trim removed 2 bases at V and 13 bases at J, leaving 11 bases unmatched. Germline CDR1 is SGHTA and CDR2 is FQGNSA. The CDR3 consists of 15 residues.